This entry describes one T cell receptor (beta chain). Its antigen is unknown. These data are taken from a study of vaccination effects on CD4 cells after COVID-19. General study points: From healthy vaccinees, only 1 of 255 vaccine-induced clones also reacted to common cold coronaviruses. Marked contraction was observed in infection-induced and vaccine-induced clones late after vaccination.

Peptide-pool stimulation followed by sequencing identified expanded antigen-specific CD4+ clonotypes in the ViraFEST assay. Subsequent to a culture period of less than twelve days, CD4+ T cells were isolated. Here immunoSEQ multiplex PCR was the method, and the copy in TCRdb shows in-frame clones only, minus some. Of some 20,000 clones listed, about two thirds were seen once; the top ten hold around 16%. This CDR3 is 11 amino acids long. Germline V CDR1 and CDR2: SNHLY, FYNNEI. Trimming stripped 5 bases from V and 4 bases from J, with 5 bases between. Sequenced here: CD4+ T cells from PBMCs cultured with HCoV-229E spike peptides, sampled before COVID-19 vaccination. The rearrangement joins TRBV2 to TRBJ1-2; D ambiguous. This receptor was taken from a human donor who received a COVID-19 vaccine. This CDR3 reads CASSMTYGYTF. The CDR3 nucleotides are TGTGCCAGCAGTATGACCTATGGCTACACCTTC.